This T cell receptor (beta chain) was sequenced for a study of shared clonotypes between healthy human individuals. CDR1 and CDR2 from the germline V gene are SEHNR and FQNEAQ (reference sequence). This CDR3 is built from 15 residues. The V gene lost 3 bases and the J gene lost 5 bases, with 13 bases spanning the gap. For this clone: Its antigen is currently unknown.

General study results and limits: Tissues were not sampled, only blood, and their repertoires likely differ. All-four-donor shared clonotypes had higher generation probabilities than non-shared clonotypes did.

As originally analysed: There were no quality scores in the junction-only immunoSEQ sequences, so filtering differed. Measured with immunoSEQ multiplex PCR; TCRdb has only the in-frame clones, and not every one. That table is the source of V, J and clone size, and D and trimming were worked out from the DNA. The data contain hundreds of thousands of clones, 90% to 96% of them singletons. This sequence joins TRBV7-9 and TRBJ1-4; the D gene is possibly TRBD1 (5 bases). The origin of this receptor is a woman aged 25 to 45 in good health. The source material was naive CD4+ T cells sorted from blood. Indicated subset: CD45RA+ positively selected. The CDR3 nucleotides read TGTGCCAGCAGCTTGGGGCAGGGCCTGAATGAAAAACTGTTTTTT. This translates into CASSLGQGLNEKLFF.